The present entry profiles one TCR beta chain with its context. In several patients, CD4+ T cells were split by CD25+CD127- sorting. The data were obtained in a study of CD8+ T cells in alopecia areata. As the sequencing template, cDNA was produced by extracting RNA and reverse transcribing it. Assay used: immunoSEQ multiplex PCR; TCRdb lists only in-frame clones, some missing. Of 35,000 or so clones listed, under 65% are singletons. The CDR3 sequence is 14 residues long. The germline V gene encodes CDR1 MNHNS and CDR2 SASEGT. V lost 3 bases to trimming and J lost 1 base, with 9 bases between them. The chain recombines TRBV6-1 with TRBJ1-1, with D uncertain. The sequencing input was CD4+ Tregs sorted from blood. This receptor was obtained from a human donor with alopecia areata. CDR3 coding DNA: TGTGCCAGCAGTGAGACCAGGCGGAACACTGAAGCTTTCTTT. This codes for CASSETRRNTEAFF.